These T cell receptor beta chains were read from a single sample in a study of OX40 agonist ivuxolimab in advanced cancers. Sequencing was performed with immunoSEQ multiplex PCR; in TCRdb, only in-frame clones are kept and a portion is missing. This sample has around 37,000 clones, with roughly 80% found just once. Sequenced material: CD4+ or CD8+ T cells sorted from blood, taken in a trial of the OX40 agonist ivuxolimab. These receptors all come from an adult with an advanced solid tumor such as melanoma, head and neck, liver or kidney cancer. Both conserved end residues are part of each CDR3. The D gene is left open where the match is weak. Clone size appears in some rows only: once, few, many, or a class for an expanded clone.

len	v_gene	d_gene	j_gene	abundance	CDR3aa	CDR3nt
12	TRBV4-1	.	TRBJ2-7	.	CASSQGGKEQYF	TGCGCCAGCAGCCAAGGGGGTAAGGAGCAGTACTTC
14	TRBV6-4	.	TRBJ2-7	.	CASRGGLSSYEQYF	TGTGCCAGCAGGGGCGGGCTGAGCTCCTACGAGCAGTACTTC
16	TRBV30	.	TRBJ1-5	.	CAWSPGPGGGNQPQHF	TGTGCCTGGTCACCGGGCCCTGGGGGGGGGAATCAGCCCCAGCATTTT
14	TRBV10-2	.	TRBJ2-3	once	CASLPGPYTDTQYF	TGCGCCAGCTTACCGGGACCCTACACAGATACGCAGTATTTT
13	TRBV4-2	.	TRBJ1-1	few	CASSQELNTEAFF	TGTGCCAGCAGCCAAGAGCTGAACACTGAAGCTTTCTTT
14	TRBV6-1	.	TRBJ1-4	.	CASSEGGVNEKLFF	TGTGCCAGCAGTGAAGGAGGAGTTAATGAAAAACTGTTTTTT
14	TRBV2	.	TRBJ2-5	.	CASSEAHRTKTQYF	TGTGCCAGCAGTGAAGCGCACAGGACCAAGACCCAGTACTTC
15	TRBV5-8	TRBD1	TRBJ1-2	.	CASSFQDRALYGYTF	TGTGCCAGCAGCTTCCAGGACAGGGCCCTCTATGGCTACACCTTC
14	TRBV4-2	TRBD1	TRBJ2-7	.	CASSQLQGDYEQYF	TGTGCCAGCAGCCAATTACAGGGGGACTACGAGCAGTACTTC
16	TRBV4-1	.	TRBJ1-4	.	CASSPVGRPEEEKLFF	TGCGCCAGCAGCCCGGTGGGGCGGCCTGAGGAGGAAAAACTGTTTTTT
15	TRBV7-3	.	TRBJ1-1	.	CASSLIAGLNTEAFF	TGTGCCAGCAGCTTAATAGCAGGGCTGAACACTGAAGCTTTCTTT
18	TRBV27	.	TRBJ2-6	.	CASSLGAGTLSGANVLTF	TGTGCCAGCAGTTTAGGGGCAGGGACCCTCTCTGGGGCCAACGTCCTGACTTTC
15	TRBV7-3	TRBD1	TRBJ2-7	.	CASSSLGTGAYEQYF	TGTGCCAGCAGCTCACTCGGGACAGGAGCCTACGAGCAGTACTTC
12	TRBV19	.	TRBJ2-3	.	CATSDPPDTQYF	TGTGCCACCTCGGACCCCCCGGATACGCAGTATTTT
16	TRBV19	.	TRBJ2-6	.	CASSIDLSFGANVLTF	TGTGCCAGTAGTATAGATCTGAGTTTTGGGGCCAACGTCCTGACTTTC
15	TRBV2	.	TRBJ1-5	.	CASNLGFGAYQPQHF	TGTGCCAGCAACTTGGGGTTTGGTGCCTATCAGCCCCAGCATTTT
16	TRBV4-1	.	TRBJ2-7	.	CASSPTPGGVSYEQYF	TGCGCCAGCAGCCCCACCCCCGGCGGGGTTTCCTACGAGCAGTACTTC
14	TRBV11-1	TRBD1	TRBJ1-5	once	CASSLNRGPQPQHF	TGTGCCAGCAGCTTAAACAGGGGGCCTCAGCCCCAGCATTTT
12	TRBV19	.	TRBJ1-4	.	CASSIGAEKLFF	TGTGCCAGTAGTATAGGGGCGGAAAAACTGTTTTTT
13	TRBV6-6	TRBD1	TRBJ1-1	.	CASSTTGGTEAFF	TGTGCCAGCAGTACTACAGGGGGAACTGAAGCTTTCTTT
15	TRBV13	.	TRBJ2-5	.	CASSSPLAHQETQYF	TGTGCCAGCAGCTCCCCTCTGGCCCATCAAGAGACCCAGTACTTC
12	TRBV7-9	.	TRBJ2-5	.	CASSLARETQYF	TGTGCCAGCAGCTTAGCGCGAGAGACCCAGTACTTC
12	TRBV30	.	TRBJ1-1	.	CAWSVTGREAFF	TGTGCCTGGAGTGTAACAGGTCGTGAAGCTTTCTTT
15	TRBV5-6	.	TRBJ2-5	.	CASSSGVSLQETQYF	TGTGCCAGCAGCTCAGGGGTCTCGCTTCAAGAGACCCAGTACTTC
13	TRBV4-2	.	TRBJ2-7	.	CASSQDPGWEQYF	TGTGCCAGCAGCCAAGATCCCGGGTGGGAGCAGTACTTC
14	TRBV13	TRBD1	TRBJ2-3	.	CASSGQDSTDTQYF	TGTGCCAGCAGCGGACAGGATTCCACAGATACGCAGTATTTT
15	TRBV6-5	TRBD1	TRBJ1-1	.	CASSYSGQGNTEAFF	TGTGCCAGCAGTTACTCGGGACAGGGAAACACTGAAGCTTTCTTT
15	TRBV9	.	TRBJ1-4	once	CASSVGGASSEKLFF	TGTGCCAGCAGCGTAGGAGGCGCTTCGAGTGAAAAACTGTTTTTT
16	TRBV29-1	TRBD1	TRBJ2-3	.	CSVEDPPGQPTDTQYF	TGCAGCGTTGAAGATCCCCCGGGACAGCCCACAGATACGCAGTATTTT
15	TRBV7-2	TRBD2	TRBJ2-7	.	CASSPLAGGVYEQYF	TGTGCCAGCAGCCCCCTAGCGGGAGGGGTCTACGAGCAGTACTTC